Below, one T cell receptor beta chain is given with its context. The data were obtained in a study of blood T cell repertoires in COVID-19. As handled by the study authors: How many nucleated cells were present was estimated from reference gene primer amplification. Some clones are missing from TCRdb's copy, which holds only in-frame ones; the method was immunoSEQ multiplex PCR. For V, J and clone size, that table is used; D and trimming come from the DNA. The table lists around 230,000 clones, roughly 85% of them singletons. The TCR originated in an older woman with active or convalescent COVID-19. The sample was peripheral blood.

CDR3 coding DNA: TGCGCCAGCAGCTTGCAACAGGGGAGCACAGATACGCAGTATTTT. The encoded protein is CASSLQQGSTDTQYF. The chain couples TRBV5-1 to TRBJ2-3, with TRBD1 matching 7 bases. The germline V gene has CDR1 SGHRS and CDR2 YFSETQ. This CDR3 is 15 amino acids long. The V segment lost 1 base and the J segment 0 bases; nucleotides outside the gene matches: 2.